Below are 26 T cell receptor beta chains sequenced from a single sample in a study of cytomegalovirus exposure and HLA in healthy donors. The primer mix had 60 Vbeta and 13 Jbeta primers. Using immunoSEQ multiplex PCR, the repertoire was profiled, and TCRdb retains in-frame clones only, with some absent. Among 180,000 or so clones listed, about four fifths were seen once. Sequencing used PBMCs. Every receptor here comes from a man aged 35-49 years in good health and CMV-seronegative.

The chain uses TRBV6-6 and TRBJ1-1; D call uncertain. The germline V gene encodes CDR1 MNHNY and CDR2 SVGAGI (reference sequence). CDR3 length equals 14 residues. With 3 bases removed from V and 4 bases from J, the gap between germline ends came to 12 bases. Written as DNA, the CDR3 is TGTGCCAGCAGTTATTCCCGTACGAGCACTGAAGCTTTCTTT. Protein: CASSYSRTSTEAFF.

J is TRBJ2-1 and V is TRBV7-3; 12 bases agree with TRBD2. Looked up from germline, CDR1 is SGHTA and CDR2 is FQGTGA. Unmatched junction bases numbered 3, after V lost 1 base and J lost 8 bases. The CDR3 extends over 15 amino acids. CDR3 in amino acids: CASSLRLAGVDEQFF. The CDR3 DNA is TGTGCCAGCAGCTTAAGACTAGCGGGAGTAGATGAGCAGTTCTTC.

The rearrangement joins TRBV6-1 to TRBJ2-1; no clear D gene. CDR1 is MNHNS and CDR2 is SASEGT in the germline V gene. V was shortened by 2 bases and J by 6 bases, with 11 bases between the two germline ends. CDR3 length: 14 residues. CDR3 sequence (DNA): TGTGCCAGCAGTGAACTAGTCCGAATCAATGAGCAGTTCTTC. This gives the protein CASSELVRINEQFF.

The chain couples TRBV5-1 to TRBJ1-4; tentative D call: TRBD1 (5 bases). CDR3 length equals 17 residues. Per the germline V gene, CDR1 is SGHRS and CDR2 is YFSETQ. V lost 4 bases to trimming and J lost 0 bases, with 16 bases between them. The CDR3 DNA follows: TGCGCCAGCAGCAACAGGCCCTGGGATACAACTAATGAAAAACTGTTTTTT. This translates into CASSNRPWDTTNEKLFF.

The chain has TRBV7-2 and TRBJ2-5; 11 bases fit TRBD2. This CDR3 has 16 amino acids. The junction had 10 bases not matched to a gene; V was cut back by 6 bases and J by 4 bases. The germline gives CDR1 SGHTA, CDR2 FQGNSA. CDR3 protein: CASRGVAGGGGETQYF. CDR3 coding DNA: TGTGCCAGCAGGGGGGTAGCGGGAGGGGGTGGAGAGACCCAGTACTTC.

The rearrangement joins TRBV6-1 to TRBJ1-1; 9 nucleotides align to TRBD1. V lost 8 bases, J lost 8 bases, and 15 bases stayed unmatched. This CDR3 comprises 15 residues. In germline, CDR1 is MNHNS, CDR2 SASEGT. In DNA, the CDR3 is TGTGCCAGCCTATGGACAGGGGACTTTCATACGGAAGCTTTCTTT. Translated: CASLWTGDFHTEAFF.

The rearrangement uses TRBV7-2 and TRBJ1-2, with TRBD1 matching over 11 bases. The CDR3 has 14 residues. The germline V gene encodes CDR1 SGHTA and CDR2 FQGNSA. J gave up 5 bases and V 8 bases, and 7 bases lay outside the gene matches. CDR3 in DNA: TGTGCCAGCCCCCCCGGACAGGGGGCGTATGGCTACACCTTC. This gives the protein CASPPGQGAYGYTF.

The CDR3 sequence: CASSVVSSGNTGELFF. DNA of the CDR3: TGTGCCAGCAGCGTAGTTTCTAGCGGTAACACCGGGGAGCTGTTTTTT. The chain links TRBV9 to TRBJ2-2; 7 bases are shared with TRBD2. V lost 0 bases, J lost 2 bases, and 4 bases stayed unmatched. The length of the CDR3 is 16 residues. In germline, CDR1 is SGDLS, CDR2 YYNGEE.

The CDR3 loop reads CASSLDGTGARNEQFF. The CDR3 nucleotides are TGTGCCAGCAGCTTAGATGGGACAGGGGCACGTAATGAGCAGTTCTTC. The rearrangement links TRBV11-3 to TRBJ2-1, with 10 bases matching TRBD1. After removal of 0 bases from V and 7 bases from J, the junction contained 6 bases not matched to a gene. The CDR3 runs to 16 residues. Germline loops: CDR1 SGHNT, CDR2 YENEEA.

The chain couples TRBV7-3 to TRBJ2-1, with 8 bases matching TRBD2. Per the germline V gene, CDR1 is SGHTA and CDR2 is FQGTGA. The CDR3 totals 15 residues. Losses at the gene ends were 6 bases for V and 0 bases for J; bases not matched to a gene: 4. The CDR3 is CASRDGTSSYNEQFF. DNA of the CDR3: TGTGCCAGCAGGGACGGGACTAGCTCCTACAATGAGCAGTTCTTC.

This chain uses TRBV7-3 with TRBJ2-3; 8 bases are a match to TRBD2. After removal of 2 bases from V and 4 bases from J, the junction contained 5 bases not matched to a gene. In germline, CDR1 is SGHTA, CDR2 FQGTGA. The CDR3 runs 15 residues. CDR3 sequence: CASSLGGRFSDTQYF. The CDR3 DNA is TGTGCCAGCAGCTTAGGCGGGAGGTTTTCAGATACGCAGTATTTT.

J is TRBJ1-2 and V is TRBV7-9, with D maybe TRBD1 (5 bases). The germline V gene encodes CDR1 SEHNR and CDR2 FQNEAQ (reference sequence). The CDR3 spans 18 residues. The V end was cut by 6 bases, the J end by 3 bases, with 26 bases between. The CDR3, as DNA: TGTGCCAGCAGACCGACACACTCCTGGGGACCGGGAGACTATGGCTACACCTTC. Amino acids: CASRPTHSWGPGDYGYTF.

The rearrangement links TRBV4-1 to TRBJ2-5, with 12 bases lining up with TRBD2. Germline trimming cut 3 bases from V and 4 bases from J; bases unmatched to any gene: 6. The length of the CDR3 is 16 residues. Per the germline V gene, CDR1 is MGHRA and CDR2 is YSYEKL. The CDR3 loop is CASSQGLAGGGETQYF. For the CDR3, the DNA is TGCGCCAGCAGCCAGGGGCTAGCGGGAGGGGGAGAGACCCAGTACTTC.

The gene calls are TRBV10-3 and TRBJ2-1; 8 nucleotides align to TRBD2. Germline-derived CDR1 and CDR2 are ENHRY and SYGVKD. This CDR3 region has 14 residues. V lost 8 bases and J lost 5; bases outside the gene matches: 8. CDR3 loop: CAISAGGSNNEQFF. In nucleotides, the CDR3 is TGTGCCATCTCTGCGGGAGGTTCCAACAATGAGCAGTTCTTC.

The chain couples TRBV6-6 to TRBJ1-5, with 7 bases lining up with TRBD1. The CDR3 length is 14 residues. Germline V lookup: CDR1 MNHNY, CDR2 SVGAGI (reference sequence). V was pared by 6 bases and J by 4 bases, with 6 bases of the junction left unmatched. The CDR3 spells CASSLTGANQPQHF. The CDR3 DNA sequence: TGTGCCAGCAGCTTAACAGGGGCGAATCAGCCCCAGCATTTT.

This chain links TRBV28 with TRBJ1-3; 8 positions agree with TRBD1. The germline CDR1 and CDR2 sequences are MDHEN and SYDVKM. CDR3 length: 14 amino acids. With 6 bases clipped from V and 2 bases from J, the junction kept 3 bases outside the gene matches. DNA for the CDR3: TGTGCCAGCAGACGGACAGGGACTGGAAACACCATATATTTT. This codes for CASRRTGTGNTIYF.

V usage is TRBV28 and J usage is TRBJ1-2, with D possibly matching TRBD1 (6 bases). The ends were cut back, 2 bases at V and 4 bases at J, with 20 bases in the middle. The CDR3 has 17 residues. Germline CDR1 is MDHEN and CDR2 is SYDVKM. CDR3 sequence (DNA): TGTGCCAGCAGTTTAGCGGGGGCGGCAGGGTGGCCCTATGGCTACACCTTC. The encoded protein is CASSLAGAAGWPYGYTF.

The rearrangement joins TRBV10-1 to TRBJ1-5; no reliable D call. V dropped 8 bases and J dropped 4 bases, with 24 bases sitting between them. The CDR3 is 17 amino acids. Germline values: CDR1 WNHNN, CDR2 SYGVQD (reference sequence). The CDR3 coding sequence is TGCGCCAGCGCGGCCCTCATAATTCAGTACGATAATCAGCCCCAGCATTTT. This codes for CASAALIIQYDNQPQHF.

CDR3 sequence reads: CASSATGSTWDTQYF. The CDR3, as DNA: TGTGCCAGCAGCGCTACCGGGTCTACATGGGATACGCAGTATTTT. The rearrangement uses TRBV9 and TRBJ2-3; D unclear. CDR1 SGDLS and CDR2 YYNGEE come from the germline V gene. Trimming took off 3 bases at V and 6 bases at J, with 17 bases between the two ends. The CDR3 is made up of 15 amino acids.

This clone was counted a few times. Other DNA sequences in the sample encode the same CDR3. The genes are TRBV9 and TRBJ2-2; TRBD2 matches at 9 bases. Germline V gene sequence: CDR1 SGDLS, CDR2 YYNGEE. The CDR3 is 16 amino acids. J lost 1 base, V lost 1 base, and 2 bases had no gene match. CDR3 bases: TGTGCCAGCAGCGTACTAGCGGGGAGGAACACCGGGGAGCTGTTTTTT. The encoded protein is CASSVLAGRNTGELFF.

The chain's CDR3 is CASPSRRGRQPQHF. The CDR3 DNA reads as TGTGCCAGCCCCTCCCGCAGGGGGCGTCAGCCCCAGCATTTT. The rearrangement links TRBV7-3 to TRBJ1-5, with 8 bases lining up with TRBD1. V lost 8 bases, J lost 6 bases, and 9 bases stayed unmatched. Germline CDR1 is SGHTA and CDR2 is FQGTGA. The CDR3 spans 14 residues.

V gene TRBV5-4 combines with J gene TRBJ2-7; 14 positions agree with TRBD2. This CDR3 has 16 amino acids. Germline V lookup: CDR1 SGHNT, CDR2 YYREEE (reference sequence). J was trimmed by 10 bases and V by 3 bases; bases with no gene match: 12. The DNA for the CDR3 is TGTGCCAGCAGCTGGAAGACTAGCGGGGGGGCGAGAGAACAGTACTTC. Its translation: CASSWKTSGGAREQYF.

This clone came up once. The rearrangement joins TRBV4-1 to TRBJ1-2, with 9 bases matching TRBD1. V was clipped by 3 bases and J by 6 bases; unmatched bases: 8. CDR3 size: 15 residues. Germline loops: CDR1 MGHRA, CDR2 YSYEKL. The CDR3 spells CASSHTGQGLNGYTF. The DNA of the CDR3 is TGCGCCAGCAGCCACACGGGACAGGGACTCAATGGCTACACCTTC.

This chain joins TRBV14 and TRBJ1-6, with D perhaps TRBD1 (5 bases). The CDR3 sequence is 16 residues long. Germline CDR1 and CDR2: SGHDN and FVKESK. Trimming left V 0 bases short and J 8 bases short, with 14 bases between. The CDR3, as DNA: TGTGCCAGCAGCCAAGAACTCAGGGCCTACGATTCACCCCTCCACTTT. Amino acid sequence: CASSQELRAYDSPLHF.

This chain links TRBV27 with TRBJ1-6; the D gene is possibly TRBD1 (6 bases). V gave up 7 bases and J gave up 5 bases, with 9 bases separating them. The CDR3 has 13 amino acids. Germline CDR1 is MNHEY and CDR2 is SMNVEV (reference sequence). CDR3 DNA sequence: TGTGCCAGCACTCGGGACAATAATTCACCCCTCCACTTT. This codes for CASTRDNNSPLHF.

The chain recombines TRBV5-1 with TRBJ1-3, with D tentatively TRBD1 (6 bases). Germline CDR1 reads SGHRS; CDR2 reads YFSETQ. V was pared by 4 bases and J by 0 bases, with 8 bases between. The CDR3 sequence is 14 residues long. The CDR3, as DNA: TGCGCCAGCAGCGACAGGAACTCTGGAAACACCATATATTTT. Amino acid sequence: CASSDRNSGNTIYF.